This is a list of T cell receptor beta chains from one sample in a study of T-cell reconstitution after alpha-beta-depleted transplantation in children. TCRdb re-analysed the PCR reads in MiXCR, keeping a single row per CDR3 protein. The sample carries hundreds of thousands of distinct CDR3 sequences, around 19% recorded once. The sequencing here drew on PBMCs from the stem cell graft donor, taken from the stem cell graft. The origin of the receptors is a human donor who donated a stem cell graft to a child with acute lymphoblastic leukemia. CDR3s include the opening cysteine and the closing phenylalanine or tryptophan. Fields, in order: clone size, V gene, J gene, D gene, CDR3 protein, CDR3 DNA. The D gene is left open where the match is weak. Only part of the rows carry a size: once, few, many, or a class if the clone is expanded.

abundance: few; v_gene: TRBV24-1; j_gene: TRBJ2-3; d_gene: TRBD2; CDR3aa: CATSDRLAGDADTQYF; CDR3nt: TGTGCCACCAGTGACCGGCTAGCGGGAGACGCAGATACGCAGTATTTT
abundance: few; v_gene: TRBV7-9; j_gene: TRBJ2-3; d_gene: -; CDR3aa: CASSLLVGGGADTQYF; CDR3nt: TGTGCCAGCAGCTTATTGGTCGGGGGTGGGGCAGATACGCAGTATTTT
abundance: once; v_gene: TRBV6-5; j_gene: TRBJ2-1; d_gene: -; CDR3aa: CASSYKDEQFF; CDR3nt: TGTGCCAGCAGTTACAAGGATGAGCAGTTCTTC
abundance: -; v_gene: TRBV12-3/TRBV12-4; j_gene: TRBJ2-6; d_gene: -; CDR3aa: CATVQPRDPGANVLTF; CDR3nt: TGTGCCACAGTCCAACCCAGGGACCCTGGGGCCAACGTCCTGACTTTC
abundance: -; v_gene: TRBV18; j_gene: TRBJ2-3; d_gene: TRBD1; CDR3aa: CASSGTDTDTQYF; CDR3nt: TGTGCCAGCTCCGGGACAGACACAGATACGCAGTATTTT
abundance: -; v_gene: TRBV7-2; j_gene: TRBJ2-7; d_gene: -; CDR3aa: CASSWTTGVAEQYF; CDR3nt: TGTGCCAGCAGTTGGACCACCGGGGTGGCCGAGCAGTACTTC
abundance: once; v_gene: TRBV20-1; j_gene: TRBJ2-1; d_gene: -; CDR3aa: CSACSIQIYNEQFF; CDR3nt: TGCAGTGCTTGCTCTATCCAGATTTACAATGAGCAGTTCTTC
abundance: -; v_gene: TRBV27; j_gene: TRBJ2-1; d_gene: -; CDR3aa: CASSPRGSVGQFF; CDR3nt: TGTGCCAGCAGTCCCCGGGGAAGCGTTGGGCAGTTCTTC
abundance: few; v_gene: TRBV5-1; j_gene: TRBJ2-3; d_gene: -; CDR3aa: CASSSLASDTQYF; CDR3nt: TGCGCCAGCAGCTCCCTAGCATCGGATACGCAGTATTTT
abundance: few; v_gene: TRBV20-1; j_gene: TRBJ2-5; d_gene: -; CDR3aa: CSARPSPGFQETQYF; CDR3nt: TGCAGTGCTAGACCAAGCCCGGGGTTTCAAGAGACCCAGTACTTC
abundance: -; v_gene: TRBV12-3/TRBV12-4; j_gene: TRBJ2-7; d_gene: -; CDR3aa: CASSPVAYEQYF; CDR3nt: TGTGCCAGCAGCCCCGTTGCCTACGAGCAGTACTTC
abundance: -; v_gene: TRBV12-3/TRBV12-4; j_gene: TRBJ1-1; d_gene: -; CDR3aa: CASTLRGGDTEAFF; CDR3nt: TGTGCCAGCACCCTGAGAGGGGGTGACACTGAAGCTTTCTTT
abundance: few; v_gene: TRBV27; j_gene: TRBJ2-7; d_gene: -; CDR3aa: CASSFEDSYEQYF; CDR3nt: TGTGCCAGCAGTTTTGAGGACAGCTACGAGCAGTACTTC
abundance: -; v_gene: TRBV12-3/TRBV12-4; j_gene: TRBJ1-6; d_gene: -; CDR3aa: CTSCPAPGSRSYNSPLHF; CDR3nt: TGTACCAGCTGCCCTGCACCGGGAAGCCGCTCCTATAATTCACCCCTCCACTTT
abundance: -; v_gene: TRBV7-9; j_gene: TRBJ2-4; d_gene: -; CDR3aa: CASSSADGKNIQYF; CDR3nt: TGTGCCAGCAGCTCAGCGGACGGAAAAAACATTCAGTACTTC
abundance: once; v_gene: TRBV7-2; j_gene: TRBJ1-2; d_gene: -; CDR3aa: CASSLVWGAHGYTF; CDR3nt: TGTGCCAGCAGCTTAGTGTGGGGGGCGCACGGCTACACCTTC
abundance: -; v_gene: TRBV3-1; j_gene: TRBJ1-2; d_gene: TRBD1; CDR3aa: CATSQDSGTAGVFSYGYTF; CDR3nt: TGTGCCACCAGCCAAGATAGTGGGACAGCTGGAGTCTTTTCCTATGGCTACACCTTC
abundance: few; v_gene: TRBV3-1; j_gene: TRBJ2-2; d_gene: TRBD2; CDR3aa: CASSLFRGGSTGELFF; CDR3nt: TGTGCCAGCAGCCTCTTCCGGGGCGGGAGCACCGGGGAGCTGTTTTTT
abundance: -; v_gene: TRBV4-1; j_gene: TRBJ1-3; d_gene: -; CDR3aa: CASSQAAFSGNTIYF; CDR3nt: TGCGCCAGCAGCCAAGCTGCCTTCTCTGGAAACACCATATATTTT
abundance: many; v_gene: TRBV5-1; j_gene: TRBJ2-1; d_gene: TRBD2; CDR3aa: CASSSGLVYNEQFF; CDR3nt: TGCGCCAGCAGCTCGGGACTAGTTTACAATGAGCAGTTCTTC